This T cell receptor (beta chain) came from a study of OX40 agonist ivuxolimab in advanced cancers. The CDR3 totals 15 residues. From germline, CDR1 is SGHVS and CDR2 FQNEAQ. Trimming removed 0 bases from V and 10 bases from J; junction bases left unmatched: 6. Produced via immunoSEQ multiplex PCR; TCRdb's table is partial and in-frame only. This table holds some 14,000 clones, about 78% found once. The J gene is TRBJ1-6, the V gene TRBV7-8; 7 nucleotides match TRBD1. The sequences come from CD4+ or CD8+ T cells sorted from blood, collected in a trial of the OX40 agonist ivuxolimab. The source is an adult with an advanced solid tumor such as melanoma, head and neck, liver or kidney cancer. For the CDR3, the DNA is TGTGCCAGCAGCTTAGCGGAGGGGGCGAGATCACCCCTCCACTTT. Its translation is CASSLAEGARSPLHF.